The T cell receptor beta chain described here comes from a study of beta chain features in type 1 diabetes. The study, taken as a whole, reports: Shortening of TCRB CDR3s, moderate but significant, appeared in all four CD4+ subsets of Type 1 diabetes patients.

CDR1 and CDR2 from the germline V gene are SEHNR and FQNEAQ (reference sequence). The CDR3 has 16 residues. Trimming removed 0 bases from V and 3 bases from J, with 12 bases in between. cDNA synthesis used the whole RNA isolate, giving expressed TCRB sequences. The protocol was immunoSEQ multiplex PCR, while the TCRdb copy is restricted to in-frame clones and leaves out a portion. The table shows hundreds of thousands of clones, with over 25% occurring only once. This clone appeared a few times. Its antigen is as yet unknown. The sequence was collected from a man between 18 and 29 years old in good health. J is TRBJ2-1 and V is TRBV7-9; D possibly matches TRBD1 or TRBD2 (5 bases each). The sequencing input was naive CD4+ T cells from blood. The CDR3 DNA reads as TGTGCCAGCAGCTTAGCGGGTGGGACCGACTACAATGAGCAGTTCTTC. Translation: CASSLAGGTDYNEQFF.